This T cell receptor (beta chain) derives from a study of T cells in Graves' hyperthyroidism and ophthalmopathy. In the study overall: The blood sample was taken at first diagnosis, before treatment began. Study-level points and caveats: Ophthalmopathy onset followed model prediction by a median roughly six months.

Remarks on this clonotype: Its antigen is unidentified.

Amplification yielded TCR beta CDR3 regions, with RNA transcripts as the source. First-round RT-PCR targeting the TCR CDR3 was performed with the HTBI primer set. TCRdb redid the calling of the multiplex PCR reads with MiXCR, one entry per CDR3 protein. This sample has around 690,000 distinct CDR3 sequences, with 15% to 20% found just once. PBMCs stemmed from around 10 ml fresh peripheral blood. Source material: blood. The origin of this receptor is a man aged 45-60 years with Graves' hyperthyroidism.

The CDR3: CASSRGDRNTEAFF. CDR3 nucleotides: TGTGCCAGCAGCAGAGGGGACAGAAACACTGAAGCTTTCTTT. The chain uses TRBV9 and TRBJ1-1; 7 bases agree with TRBD1. J was trimmed by 2 bases and V by 4 bases; bases with no gene match: 5. The CDR3 totals 14 residues. Per the germline V gene, CDR1 is SGDLS and CDR2 is YYNGEE.